This entry lists 2 T cell receptor beta chains sequenced from one sample in a study of T cell responses to AZD1222 COVID-19 vaccine. Using immunoSEQ multiplex PCR, the repertoire was profiled, and TCRdb retains in-frame clones only, with some absent. Of about 170,000 clones listed, roughly 85% were seen once; the top ten hold around 0.99%. Material: peripheral blood, obtained 28 days after the second AZD1222 dose. Receptors were obtained from an adult who received the AZD1222 COVID-19 vaccine.

This chain uses TRBV4-2 with TRBJ1-5, with D unclear. The V end lost 0 bases, the J end lost 5 bases, and 11 bases lay between the germline ends. Germline V gene data show CDR1 as LGHNA and CDR2 as YNFKEQ. CDR3 size: 15 residues. The CDR3 DNA follows: TGTGCCAGCAGCCAAGAGGAGGGAAGAGATCAGCCCCAGCATTTT. Translating it yields CASSQEEGRDQPQHF.

V usage is TRBV7-9 and J usage is TRBJ2-7, with 11 bases that match TRBD2. Germline assignment: CDR1 SEHNR and CDR2 FQNEAQ (reference sequence). J gave up 0 bases and V 6 bases, and 7 bases lay outside the gene matches. CDR3 length: 16 residues. The CDR3 nucleotides are TGTGCCAGCAGGACCGTGACTAGCGGGAACTCCTACGAGCAGTACTTC. Residues: CASRTVTSGNSYEQYF.